These T cell receptor beta chains were read from a single sample in a study of OX40 agonist ivuxolimab in advanced cancers. Sequencing was performed with immunoSEQ multiplex PCR; in TCRdb, only in-frame clones are kept and a portion is missing. Of roughly 100,000 clones listed, about 86% are singletons. Source: CD4+ or CD8+ T cells sorted from blood, taken in a trial of the OX40 agonist ivuxolimab. The receptor source for this set is an adult with an advanced solid tumor such as melanoma, head and neck, liver or kidney cancer. CDR3s include the opening cysteine and the closing phenylalanine or tryptophan. A D gene is named only where the DNA matches it firmly. Size is stated for part of the rows, as once, few or many counts, or as a class when the clone is expanded.

J gene | clone size | V gene | D gene | CDR3 DNA | CDR3 protein
TRBJ2-7 | few | TRBV11-3 | . | TGTGCCAGCAGCCCCCGTGGGGTTGGCGAGCAGTACTTC | CASSPRGVGEQYF
TRBJ2-7 | . | TRBV21-1 | . | TGTGCCAGCAGCCCCCGCCCCGGGAGGACCATCTCCTACGAGCAGTACTTC | CASSPRPGRTISYEQYF
TRBJ1-3 | . | TRBV6-6 | TRBD1 | TGTGCCAGCAGCCCCGACAGGGCGATCGGAAACACCATATATTTT | CASSPDRAIGNTIYF
TRBJ2-3 | . | TRBV7-6 | TRBD2 | TGTGCCAGCAGCTTTAGCGGGGTCACAGATACGCAGTATTTT | CASSFSGVTDTQYF
TRBJ2-3 | once | TRBV6-5 | . | TGTGCCACCAAGGGCGGGAAAACAGATACGCAGTATTTT | CATKGGKTDTQYF
TRBJ2-7 | . | TRBV6-5 | . | TGTGCCAGCAGTTACTCGACAGTAGGCTACGAGCAGTACTTC | CASSYSTVGYEQYF
TRBJ2-7 | . | TRBV5-4 | TRBD2 | TGTGCCAGCAGCTCAGTTGCGGGAGGGGCCTCCTACGAGCAGTACTTC | CASSSVAGGASYEQYF
TRBJ2-5 | few | TRBV10-3 | . | TGTGCCATCAGTGAGTCGAAATCTATAGAGCGCCAAGAGACCCAGTACTTC | CAISESKSIERQETQYF
TRBJ2-5 | once | TRBV27 | . | TGTGCCAGCAGTTTATCGTTTGGCATCCAAGAGACCCAGTACTTC | CASSLSFGIQETQYF
TRBJ2-3 | . | TRBV7-2 | TRBD2 | TGTGCCAGCAGCTTACTGGGCGGGGGGGCCCATACAGATACGCAGTATTTT | CASSLLGGGAHTDTQYF
TRBJ1-5 | . | TRBV19 | . | TGTGCCAGTACTTTAGAGCCAACTAGCAATCAGCCCCAGCATTTT | CASTLEPTSNQPQHF
TRBJ1-3 | once | TRBV30 | . | TGTGCCTGGAGTGGCCAGGCTACTGGAAACACCATATATTTT | CAWSGQATGNTIYF
TRBJ1-1 | . | TRBV19 | . | TGTGCCAGTAGTAAACCCTCCAGGGCGTCGAACACTGAAGCTTTCTTT | CASSKPSRASNTEAFF
TRBJ2-7 | . | TRBV7-3 | . | TGTGCCAGCAGCTTAACAGGACAGTTTACCTACGAGCAGTACTTC | CASSLTGQFTYEQYF
TRBJ1-5 | . | TRBV27 | . | TGTGCCAGCAGTTTAAACTTCTTCAGCGACGATCAGCCCCAGCATTTT | CASSLNFFSDDQPQHF
TRBJ2-1 | . | TRBV6-1 | TRBD2 | TGTGCCAGCACGAAGGTAGCGGGAGGTTATGAGCAGTTCTTC | CASTKVAGGYEQFF
TRBJ2-2 | . | TRBV19 | . | TGTGCCAGTAGTATAGTAGGTAACACCGGGGAGCTGTTTTTT | CASSIVGNTGELFF
TRBJ1-1 | . | TRBV5-1 | TRBD1 | TGCGCCAGCAGCCCAGAGACAGGGTGGGGGAACACTGAAGCTTTCTTT | CASSPETGWGNTEAFF
TRBJ2-3 | . | TRBV27 | . | TGTGCCAGCAGTTTAACGTTCTCAGATACGCAGTATTTT | CASSLTFSDTQYF